This record concerns one T cell receptor beta chain sequence. This sample stems from a study of cytomegalovirus exposure and HLA in healthy donors. PCR employed 60 Vbeta and 13 Jbeta primers. TCRdb's table, derived via immunoSEQ multiplex PCR, lists solely in-frame clones and lacks some. Of over 150,000 clones listed, over 70% were seen once; the top ten hold around 3%. Sequenced sample: PBMCs. The TCR comes from a woman aged 45-65 years in good health and CMV-seropositive.

CDR3 loop: CASSPRTGTAYGYTF. The CDR3, as DNA: TGTGCCAGCAGCCCTCGGACAGGGACGGCGTATGGCTACACCTTC. The chain combines TRBV7-9 with TRBJ1-2; the match to TRBD1 covers 8 bases. Losses at the gene ends were 5 bases for V and 5 bases for J; bases not matched to a gene: 10. Germline V gene lookup returns CDR1 SEHNR and CDR2 FQNEAQ (reference sequence). This CDR3 has 15 residues.